This T cell receptor beta chain was sequenced during a study of blood T cell repertoires in COVID-19. Background on the study: PBMCs, B-cell-depleted T cells, or T cells provided the cDNA or gDNA that made up the material.

Germline V gene lookup returns CDR1 LNHDA and CDR2 SQIVND (reference sequence). With V trimmed by 4 bases and J by 3 bases, 8 bases remained unmatched. This CDR3 contains 16 residues. In the study's own analysis: Estimation of nucleated cell counts was performed using reference gene primer amplification. Repertoires were generated with immunoSEQ multiplex PCR, while TCRdb's copy carries only in-frame clones and drops some. That table is the source of V, J and clone size, and D and trimming were worked out from the DNA. The data show under 200,000 clones, roughly 87% seen once. This study enrolled people aged about 18 to 100 from about 26 US geographic areas.

The V and J genes are TRBV19 and TRBJ1-5; 8 positions match TRBD1. The clonotype was recovered from a woman between 50 and 59 years old who had recovered from COVID-19. Source material: PBMCs or T cells enriched from blood (not recorded which). CDR3 amino acids: CASSTLQGANNQPQHF. CDR3 DNA: TGTGCCAGTAGTACCCTTCAGGGGGCGAACAATCAGCCCCAGCATTTT.